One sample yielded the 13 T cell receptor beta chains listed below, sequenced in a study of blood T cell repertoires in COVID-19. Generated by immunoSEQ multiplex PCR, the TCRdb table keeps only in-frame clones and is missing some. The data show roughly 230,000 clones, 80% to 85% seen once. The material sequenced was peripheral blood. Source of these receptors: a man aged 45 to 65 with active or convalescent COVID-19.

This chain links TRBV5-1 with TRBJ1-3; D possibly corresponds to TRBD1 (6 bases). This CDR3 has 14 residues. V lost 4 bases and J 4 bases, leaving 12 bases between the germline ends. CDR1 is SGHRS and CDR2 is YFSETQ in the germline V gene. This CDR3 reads CASSPGDTGNTIYF. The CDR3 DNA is TGCGCCAGCAGCCCTGGGGACACCGGAAACACCATATATTTT.

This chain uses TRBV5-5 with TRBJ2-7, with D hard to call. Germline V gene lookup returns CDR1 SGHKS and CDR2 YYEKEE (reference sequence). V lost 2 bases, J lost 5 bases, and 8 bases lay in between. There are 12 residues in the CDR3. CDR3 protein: CASSFRVDEQYF. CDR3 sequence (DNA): TGTGCCAGCAGCTTTAGAGTGGACGAGCAGTACTTC. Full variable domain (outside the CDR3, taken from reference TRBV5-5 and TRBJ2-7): DAGVTQSPTHLIKTRGQQVTLRCSPISGHKSVSWYQQVLGQGPQFIFQYYEKEERGRGNFPDRFSARQFPNYSSELNVNALLLGDSALYLCASSFRVDEQYFGPGTRLTVT.

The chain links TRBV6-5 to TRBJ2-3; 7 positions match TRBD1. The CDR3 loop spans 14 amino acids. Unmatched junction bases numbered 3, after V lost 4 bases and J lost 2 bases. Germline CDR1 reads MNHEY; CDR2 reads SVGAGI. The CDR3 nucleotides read TGTGCCAGCAGTTTTACAGGGGCCACAGATACGCAGTATTTT. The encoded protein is CASSFTGATDTQYF.

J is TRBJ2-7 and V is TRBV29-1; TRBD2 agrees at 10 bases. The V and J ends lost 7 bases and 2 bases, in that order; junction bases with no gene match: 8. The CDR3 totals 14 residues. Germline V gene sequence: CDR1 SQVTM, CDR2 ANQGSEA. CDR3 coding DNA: TGCAGCGGGAGGACTAGCGGACCCCCCTACGAGCAGTACTTC. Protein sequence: CSGRTSGPPYEQYF.

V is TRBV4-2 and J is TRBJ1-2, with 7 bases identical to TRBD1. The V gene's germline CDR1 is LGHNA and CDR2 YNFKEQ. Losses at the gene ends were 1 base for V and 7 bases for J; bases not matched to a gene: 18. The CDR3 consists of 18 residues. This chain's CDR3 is CASSQGDWTEQGERGYTF. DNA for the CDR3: TGTGCCAGCAGCCAAGGAGACTGGACCGAGCAGGGGGAACGTGGCTACACCTTC.

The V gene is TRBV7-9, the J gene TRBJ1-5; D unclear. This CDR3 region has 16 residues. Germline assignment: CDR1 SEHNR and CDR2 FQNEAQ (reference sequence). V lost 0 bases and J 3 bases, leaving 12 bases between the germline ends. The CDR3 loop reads CASSLAQAAINQPQHF. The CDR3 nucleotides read TGTGCCAGCAGCTTAGCGCAGGCAGCTATCAATCAGCCCCAGCATTTT.

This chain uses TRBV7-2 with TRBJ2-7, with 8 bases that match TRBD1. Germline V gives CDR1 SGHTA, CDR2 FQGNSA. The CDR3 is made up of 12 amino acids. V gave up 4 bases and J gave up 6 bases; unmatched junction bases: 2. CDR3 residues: CASSWTGTEQYF. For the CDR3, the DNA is TGTGCCAGCAGCTGGACAGGGACCGAGCAGTACTTC.

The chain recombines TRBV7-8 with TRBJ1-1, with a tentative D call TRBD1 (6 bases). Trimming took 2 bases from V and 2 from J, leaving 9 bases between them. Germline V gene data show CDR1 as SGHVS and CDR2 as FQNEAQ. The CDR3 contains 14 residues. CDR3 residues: CASSLSGENTEAFF. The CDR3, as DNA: TGTGCCAGCAGCTTATCAGGGGAAAACACTGAAGCTTTCTTT.

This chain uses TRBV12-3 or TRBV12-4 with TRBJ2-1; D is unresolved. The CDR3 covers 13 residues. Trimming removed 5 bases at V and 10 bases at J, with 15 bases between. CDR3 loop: CASSRDRGGEQFF. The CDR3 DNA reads TGTGCCAGCAGTCGCGACCGCGGTGGGGAGCAGTTCTTC.

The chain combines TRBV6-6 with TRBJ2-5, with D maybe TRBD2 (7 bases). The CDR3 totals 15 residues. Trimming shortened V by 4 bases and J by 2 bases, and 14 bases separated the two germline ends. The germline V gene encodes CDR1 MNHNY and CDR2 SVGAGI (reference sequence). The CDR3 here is CASSFGGPAQETQYF. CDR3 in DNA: TGTGCCAGCAGTTTCGGGGGGCCCGCTCAAGAGACCCAGTACTTC.

Here the CDR3 reads CASSRDRGSNQPQHF. The CDR3 DNA is TGTGCCAGCAGTCGTGACAGGGGTAGCAATCAGCCCCAGCATTTT. This chain connects TRBV7-2 to TRBJ1-5, with 8 bases lining up with TRBD1. V was pared by 6 bases and J by 0 bases, with 4 bases of the junction left unmatched. The CDR3 is 15 residues long. The germline V gene encodes CDR1 SGHTA and CDR2 FQGNSA.

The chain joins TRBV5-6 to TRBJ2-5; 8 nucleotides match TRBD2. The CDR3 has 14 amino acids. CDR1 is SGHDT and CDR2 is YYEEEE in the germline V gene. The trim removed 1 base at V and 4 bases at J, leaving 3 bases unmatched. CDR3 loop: CASSLTSGRETQYF. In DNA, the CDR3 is TGTGCCAGCAGCTTGACTAGCGGCAGAGAGACCCAGTACTTC.

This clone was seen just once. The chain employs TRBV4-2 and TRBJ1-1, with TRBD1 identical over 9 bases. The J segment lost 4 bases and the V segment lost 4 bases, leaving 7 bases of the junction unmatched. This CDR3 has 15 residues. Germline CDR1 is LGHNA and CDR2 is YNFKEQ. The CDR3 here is CASSLKGQGITEAFF. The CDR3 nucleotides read TGTGCCAGCAGCCTTAAAGGACAGGGGATCACTGAAGCTTTCTTT.